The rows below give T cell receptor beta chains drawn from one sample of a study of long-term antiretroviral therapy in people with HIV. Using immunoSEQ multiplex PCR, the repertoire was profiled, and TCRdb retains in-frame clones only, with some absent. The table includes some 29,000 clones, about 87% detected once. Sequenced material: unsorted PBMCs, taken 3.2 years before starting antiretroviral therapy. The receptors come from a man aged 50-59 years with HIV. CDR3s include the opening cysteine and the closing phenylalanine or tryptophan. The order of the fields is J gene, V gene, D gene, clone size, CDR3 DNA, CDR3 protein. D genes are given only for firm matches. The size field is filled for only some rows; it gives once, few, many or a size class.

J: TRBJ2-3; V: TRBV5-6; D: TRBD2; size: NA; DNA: TGTGCCAGCAGCTTGGATAGGACTAGCGGGGGAGTACTAACAGATACGCAGTATTTT; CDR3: CASSLDRTSGGVLTDTQYF
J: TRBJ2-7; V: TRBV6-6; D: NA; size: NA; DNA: TGTGCCAGCAGTTACGTGTCTAGACTCACGAACGAGCAGTACTTC; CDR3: CASSYVSRLTNEQYF
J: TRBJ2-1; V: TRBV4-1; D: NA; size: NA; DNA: TGCGCCAGCAGCCAAGGGCAAAGGACAGACGAGCAGTTCTTC; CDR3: CASSQGQRTDEQFF
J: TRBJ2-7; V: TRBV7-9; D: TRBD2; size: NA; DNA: TGTGCCAGCAGCCCGGGGGAGGGAGATGGATATTACGAGCAGTACTTC; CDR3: CASSPGEGDGYYEQYF
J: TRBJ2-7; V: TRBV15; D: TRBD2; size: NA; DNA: TGTGCCACCAGCAGACCCGGGACTATGAGATTTCCCGGCGAGCAGTACTTC; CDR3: CATSRPGTMRFPGEQYF
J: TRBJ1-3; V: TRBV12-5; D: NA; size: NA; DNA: TGTGCTAGTGGTTTCTTGAGCTCTGGAAACACCATATATTTT; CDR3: CASGFLSSGNTIYF
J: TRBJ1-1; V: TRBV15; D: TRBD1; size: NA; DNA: TGTGCCACCAGCAGGGGGGGACAGGGGTACACTGAAGCTTTCTTT; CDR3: CATSRGGQGYTEAFF
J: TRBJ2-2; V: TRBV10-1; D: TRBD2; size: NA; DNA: TGCGCCAGCAGTGAGCTAGCGGGAGTTTCCACCGGGGAGCTGTTTTTT; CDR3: CASSELAGVSTGELFF
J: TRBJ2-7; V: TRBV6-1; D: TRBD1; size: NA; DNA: TGTGCCAGCAGGATACAGGGGGCTTACGAGCAGTACTTC; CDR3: CASRIQGAYEQYF
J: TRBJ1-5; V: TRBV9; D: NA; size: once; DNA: TGCGGACGTGCCAGCGGCCTACTGTACGGGCAGCCCCAGCATTTT; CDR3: CGRASGLLYGQPQHF
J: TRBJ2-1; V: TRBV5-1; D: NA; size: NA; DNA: TGCGCCAGCAAAGTAGAATTACCTAATGAGCAGTTCTTC; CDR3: CASKVELPNEQFF
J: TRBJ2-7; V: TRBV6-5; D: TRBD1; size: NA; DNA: TGTGCCAGCAGTTTGACAGGGGCCGACAGTTACGAGCAGTACTTC; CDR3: CASSLTGADSYEQYF
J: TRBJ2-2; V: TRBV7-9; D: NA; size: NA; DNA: TGTGCCAGCAGCTTAACAGGTCCGAGGGTCGGGGAGCTGTTTTTT; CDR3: CASSLTGPRVGELFF
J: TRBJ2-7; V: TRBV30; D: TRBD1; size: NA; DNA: TGTGCCTCATTCCGGGACAGGGGAGGCCAGTACTTC; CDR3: CASFRDRGGQYF
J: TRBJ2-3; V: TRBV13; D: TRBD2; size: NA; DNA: TGTGCCAGCAGCTTAGTGGGTTTAGCGGGAGAGGTTACGCAGTATTTT; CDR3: CASSLVGLAGEVTQYF